Below are 19 T cell receptor beta chains sequenced from a single sample in a study of graft-versus-host responses after intestinal transplantation. These receptors have no known antigen. Sequenced by immunoSEQ multiplex PCR; TCRdb stores in-frame clones only, minus some. Among about 81,000 clones listed, 80% to 95% were seen once. Sequenced material: unstimulated CD4+ T cells sorted from spleen or lymph node cells, taken before transplant. The source is a human donor who was the organ donor for an intestinal transplant.

V and J are TRBV30 and TRBJ1-5, with D maybe TRBD1 (5 bases). CDR1 is GTSNPN, CDR2 SVGIG, per germline (reference sequence). Trimming took 0 bases from V and 5 from J, leaving 11 bases between them. CDR3 length equals 14 residues. CDR3 residues: CAWSVWGEDQPQHF. The CDR3 nucleotides are TGTGCCTGGAGTGTGTGGGGGGAGGATCAGCCCCAGCATTTT.

This rearrangement joins TRBV30 to TRBJ1-3, with 8 nucleotides matching TRBD1. The V gene's germline CDR1 is GTSNPN and CDR2 SVGIG (reference sequence). V was clipped by 0 bases and J by 2 bases; unmatched bases: 6. This CDR3 has 16 amino acids. The CDR3 sequence is CAWSVRGQAAGNTIYF. CDR3 bases: TGTGCCTGGAGTGTAAGGGGACAGGCAGCTGGAAACACCATATATTTT.

The genes are TRBV9 and TRBJ1-6; a possible D gene is TRBD1 (6 bases). This CDR3 comprises 13 residues. Germline values: CDR1 SGDLS, CDR2 YYNGEE. Deletions cut 3 bases from V and 11 bases from J, with 12 bases between. In nucleotides, the CDR3 is TGTGCCAGCAGCGGCACAGGGTGGGCACCCCTCCACTTT. Encoded protein: CASSGTGWAPLHF.

The DNA of the CDR3 is TGTGCCTGGAGTAGTACGGGATCACCCCTCCACTTT. Protein sequence: CAWSSTGSPLHF. This chain joins TRBV30 and TRBJ1-6; D call uncertain. Germline-derived CDR1 and CDR2 are GTSNPN and SVGIG (reference sequence). CDR3 size: 12 residues. V was clipped by 2 bases and J by 10 bases, with 9 bases between them.

The chain employs TRBV29-1 and TRBJ2-5; TRBD2 is a possible D gene (6 bases). The CDR3 spans 12 residues. CDR1 is SQVTM, CDR2 ANQGSEA, per germline. V was pared by 7 bases and J by 5 bases, with 14 bases between. The CDR3 sequence: CSAYDGGETQYF. DNA of the CDR3: TGCAGCGCTTACGACGGAGGGGAGACCCAGTACTTC. Using reference TRBV29-1 and TRBJ2-5 for the parts outside the CDR3, the full variable domain is SAVISQKPSRDICQRGTSLTIQCQVDSQVTMMFWYRQQPGQSLTLIATANQGSEATYESGFVIDKFPISRPNLTFSTLTVSNMSPEDSSIYLCSAYDGGETQYFGPGTRLLVL.

The chain carries TRBV27 and TRBJ2-1; no clear D gene. The ends were cut back, 3 bases at V and 5 bases at J, with 14 bases in the middle. This CDR3 region has 15 residues. Germline values: CDR1 MNHEY, CDR2 SMNVEV (reference sequence). The CDR3 is CASSLSSVLHNEQFF. The DNA for the CDR3 is TGTGCCAGCAGTTTGTCGAGCGTCCTCCACAATGAGCAGTTCTTC.

Comments on this clone: Other DNA sequences in this specimen translate into the identical CDR3. The chain couples TRBV7-8 to TRBJ2-7, with 7 bases lining up with TRBD1. J was trimmed by 2 bases and V by 3 bases; bases with no gene match: 10. The germline V gene has CDR1 SGHVS and CDR2 FQNEAQ. This CDR3 is 16 amino acids long. Here the CDR3 reads CASSLVIRDRTYEQYF. CDR3 DNA sequence: TGTGCCAGCAGCTTGGTTATCCGGGACAGAACCTACGAGCAGTACTTC.

V and J are TRBV6-1 and TRBJ1-1; 7 bases fit TRBD1. Germline assignment: CDR1 MNHNS and CDR2 SASEGT. CDR3 length equals 14 residues. Losses at the gene ends were 4 bases for V and 2 bases for J; bases not matched to a gene: 4. The chain's CDR3 is CASSGEGANTEAFF. CDR3 sequence (DNA): TGTGCCAGCAGTGGAGAGGGGGCAAACACTGAAGCTTTCTTT.

This chain connects TRBV28 to TRBJ1-2; weak D call: TRBD1 (6 bases). The CDR3 spans 13 residues. The V end was cut by 6 bases, the J end by 8 bases, with 16 bases between. Germline values: CDR1 MDHEN, CDR2 SYDVKM. The CDR3 sequence is CASRRGGRLGYTF. The CDR3 DNA is TGTGCCAGCAGGCGGGGGGGCCGGCTCGGCTACACCTTC.

This clone was observed a few times. V gene TRBV27 combines with J gene TRBJ1-6; D gene ambiguous. Trimming pared 3 bases from V and 0 bases from J, leaving 3 bases between. The CDR3 is made up of 14 amino acids. Per the germline V gene, CDR1 is MNHEY and CDR2 is SMNVEV (reference sequence). In DNA, the CDR3 is TGTGCCAGCAGTTTCAGCTCCTATAATTCACCCCTCCACTTT. Amino acid sequence: CASSFSSYNSPLHF.

The chain combines TRBV5-1 with TRBJ1-6, with D perhaps matching TRBD1 (6 bases). The CDR3 sequence is 17 residues long. V shed 4 bases and J shed 0 bases, with 14 bases lying between them. Per the germline V gene, CDR1 is SGHRS and CDR2 is YFSETQ. DNA of the CDR3: TGCGCCAGCAGCGCCGGAGACAGGTACTCCTATAATTCACCCCTCCACTTT. Translating it yields CASSAGDRYSYNSPLHF.

In its sample, this clone was seen once. The rearrangement links TRBV27 to TRBJ2-1, with D maybe TRBD1 (6 bases). This CDR3 is built from 16 residues. Germline V gene lookup returns CDR1 MNHEY and CDR2 SMNVEV (reference sequence). Trimming stripped 4 bases from V and 2 bases from J, with 15 bases between. The CDR3 DNA follows: TGTGCCAGCAGTTCTTCCGGGACACGGACCTACAATGAGCAGTTCTTC. Its protein is CASSSSGTRTYNEQFF.

The gene calls are TRBV4-2 and TRBJ1-4; TRBD1 matches at 7 bases. The germline V gene encodes CDR1 LGHNA and CDR2 YNFKEQ. Trimming took 3 bases from V and 7 from J; bases not matched to a gene: 5. The CDR3 totals 14 residues. For the CDR3, the DNA is TGTGCCAGCAGCCAGCCGGACAGGAGTGAAAAACTGTTTTTT. Translating gives CASSQPDRSEKLFF.

To note about this clone: Germline and junction disagree at one end, which may indicate a read error. CDR3 protein: CASSITGLAGELFF. CDR3 in DNA: TGTGCCAGCAGCATAACGGGACTAGCCGGGGAGCTGTTTTTT. J is TRBJ2-2 and V is TRBV7-3, with 8 positions matching TRBD2. The length of the CDR3 is 14 residues. Germline values: CDR1 SGHTA, CDR2 FQGTGA.

This clone was picked up a small number of times. The rearrangement joins TRBV6-1 to TRBJ1-5, with D hard to call. This CDR3 comprises 14 residues. Trimming took off 4 bases at V and 7 bases at J, with 14 bases between the two ends. Germline V gene lookup returns CDR1 MNHNS and CDR2 SASEGT. CDR3 amino acids: CASSAVEGTQPQHF. The CDR3 DNA reads as TGTGCCAGCAGTGCCGTGGAGGGAACCCAGCCCCAGCATTTT.

The chain joins TRBV5-1 to TRBJ1-5; D is possibly TRBD1 (6 bases). Trimming took 4 bases from V and 3 from J, leaving 11 bases between them. Germline assignment: CDR1 SGHRS and CDR2 YFSETQ. The CDR3 totals 14 residues. The CDR3 region is CASSRGGPNQPQHF. CDR3 sequence (DNA): TGCGCCAGCAGCCGGGGGGGGCCCAATCAGCCCCAGCATTTT.

In its sample, this clone ranks as medium-sized. The V call is TRBV29-1, the J call TRBJ2-5; TRBD2 matches 9 bases. The CDR3 is made up of 14 amino acids. V gave up 4 bases and J gave up 5 bases; unmatched junction bases: 8. Germline V gene sequence: CDR1 SQVTM, CDR2 ANQGSEA. CDR3 sequence: CSVGRGGGWETQYF. The CDR3, as DNA: TGCAGCGTTGGGCGGGGGGGAGGATGGGAGACCCAGTACTTC.

The J gene is TRBJ2-5, the V gene TRBV5-4; 11 bases fit TRBD2. V dropped 0 bases and J dropped 2; count of bases not matched to a gene: 0. The V gene's germline CDR1 is SGHNT and CDR2 YYREEE (reference sequence). This CDR3 is built from 15 residues. The CDR3, as DNA: TGTGCCAGCAGCTTGGGACTAGCGGGGCAAGAGACCCAGTACTTC. It encodes CASSLGLAGQETQYF.

V and J are TRBV19 and TRBJ2-7, with a tentative D call TRBD2 (5 bases). Germline V gene lookup returns CDR1 LNHDA and CDR2 SQIVND (reference sequence). This CDR3 is 14 amino acids long. V lost 5 bases and J 0 bases, leaving 11 bases between the germline ends. The CDR3 protein is CASSQRRDSYEQYF. The DNA of the CDR3 is TGTGCCAGTAGTCAACGACGGGACTCCTACGAGCAGTACTTC.